The entry below gives a single T cell receptor beta chain sequence along with its context. The antigen is unknown. Profiled with immunoSEQ multiplex PCR; TCRdb holds only in-frame clones, not every one. The data contain over 55,000 clones, 81% of them singletons. This sample stems from a study of glioma-infiltrating T cells after dendritic cell vaccination. Study-wide results and caveats: Higher pretreatment TIL content predicted longer progression-free time and survival.

The length of the CDR3 is 14 residues. From germline, CDR1 is MGHDK and CDR2 SYGVNS. Trimming took 1 base from V and 9 from J, leaving 13 bases between them. The input for sequencing was blood, taken before dendritic cell vaccination. The sequence came from a human donor with glioblastoma. The chain is built from TRBV25-1 and TRBJ1-5; possible D gene TRBD1, 5 bases. The CDR3 here is CASSESGDSGPQHF. In DNA form, the CDR3 reads TGTGCCAGCAGTGAATCGGGGGATTCGGGGCCCCAGCATTTT.